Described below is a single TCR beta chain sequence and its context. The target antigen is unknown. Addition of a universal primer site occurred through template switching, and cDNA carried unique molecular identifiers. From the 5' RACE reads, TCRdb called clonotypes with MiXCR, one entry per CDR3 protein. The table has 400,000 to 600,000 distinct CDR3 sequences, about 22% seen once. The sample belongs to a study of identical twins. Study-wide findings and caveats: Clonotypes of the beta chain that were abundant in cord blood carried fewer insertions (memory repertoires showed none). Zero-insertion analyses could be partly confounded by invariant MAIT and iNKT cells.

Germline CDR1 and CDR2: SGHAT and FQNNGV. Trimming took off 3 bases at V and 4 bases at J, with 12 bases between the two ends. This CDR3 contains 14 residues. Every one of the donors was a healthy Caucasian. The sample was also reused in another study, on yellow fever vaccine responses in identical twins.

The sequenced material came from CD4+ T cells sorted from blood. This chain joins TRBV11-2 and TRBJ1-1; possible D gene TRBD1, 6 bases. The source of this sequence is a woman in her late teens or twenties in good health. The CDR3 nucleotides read TGTGCCAGCAGCTTCCTACAGGGTTCCACTGAAGCTTTCTTT. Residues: CASSFLQGSTEAFF.